This record covers a single TCR beta chain. The trim removed 0 bases at V and 4 bases at J, leaving 2 bases unmatched. The CDR3 loop spans 16 amino acids. CDR1 and CDR2 (germline): SNHLY, FYNNEI. Per the original data handling: Amplification with reference gene primers provided the estimates of nucleated cell counts. Repertoires were generated with immunoSEQ multiplex PCR, while TCRdb's copy carries only in-frame clones and drops some. V and J calls and clone size follow that table, whereas D and trimming were derived from the DNA. This table holds around 100,000 clones, around 84% found once. These data originate in a study of blood T cell repertoires in COVID-19. Study in general: Collection of acute and convalescent COVID-19 samples took place in the United States, Italy and Spain. T cells, B-cell-depleted T cells, or PBMCs supplied cDNA or gDNA.

The clonotype comes from a woman in her thirties or forties with acute or convalescent COVID-19. The sample comprised peripheral blood. This chain links TRBV2 with TRBJ1-5; the match to TRBD1 covers 11 bases. The CDR3 coding sequence is TGTGCCAGCAGTGAAGCGGGGACAGGGGGGAATCAGCCCCAGCATTTT. Protein: CASSEAGTGGNQPQHF.